Shown below are 10 T cell receptor beta chains from a single sample sequenced in a study of T cells in Graves' hyperthyroidism and ophthalmopathy. TCR beta CDR3 regions were amplified from RNA. With the HTBI primer set, the TCR CDR3 went through a first round of RT-PCR. One entry per CDR3 protein, called by TCRdb with MiXCR from the multiplex PCR reads. The sample lists approximately 690,000 distinct CDR3 sequences, under 25% occurring once. Sequencing was performed on blood. The receptors originated from a man aged 30 to 39 with Graves' ophthalmopathy.

There are many counts of this clonotype. This rearrangement joins TRBV30 to TRBJ2-1; tentatively, D is TRBD2 (6 bases). The CDR3 contains 15 residues. The V gene's germline CDR1 is GTSNPN and CDR2 SVGIG (reference sequence). Trimming removed 3 bases from V and 4 bases from J, with 16 bases in between. The CDR3 protein is CAWRRRGRPYNEQFF. Written as DNA, the CDR3 is TGTGCCTGGAGGCGGAGGGGCCGACCTTACAATGAGCAGTTCTTC.

The V call is TRBV7-9, the J call TRBJ2-1, with 13 nucleotides matching TRBD2. Germline CDR1 reads SEHNR; CDR2 reads FQNEAQ (reference sequence). V shed 5 bases, J shed 6 bases, and the junction held 4 bases outside the gene matches. The CDR3 has 15 amino acids. DNA for the CDR3: TGTGCCAGCAGCCAGGGACTAGCGGGGCGCAATGAGCAGTTCTTC. Translated: CASSQGLAGRNEQFF. The full variable domain, its missing parts supplied by reference TRBV7-9 and TRBJ2-1, is DTGVSQNPRHKITKRGQNVTFRCDPISEHNRLYWYRQTLGQGPEFLTYFQNEAQLEKSRLLSDRFSAERPKGSFSTLEIQRTEQGDSAMYLCASSQGLAGRNEQFFGPGTRLTVL.

This clonotype has only a few counts. The chain carries TRBV11-2 and TRBJ1-1; a weak D match, TRBD1 (6 bases). CDR3 size: 16 residues. Germline loops: CDR1 SGHAT, CDR2 FQNNGV. Trimming cost V 1 base and J 5 bases, with 17 bases left between them. The CDR3 loop reads CASSLGDRGGRTEAFF. Here the CDR3 DNA reads TGTGCCAGCAGCTTAGGGGATAGAGGGGGGAGAACTGAAGCTTTCTTT.

The chain carries TRBV10-3 and TRBJ1-3; D might be TRBD1 (6 bases). The CDR3 has 15 amino acids. CDR1 is ENHRY and CDR2 is SYGVKD in the germline V gene. Trimming stripped 6 bases from V and 2 bases from J, with 14 bases between. CDR3 bases: TGTGCCATCAGCGCAACAGGGCCTCCTGGAAACACCATATATTTT. It specifies CAISATGPPGNTIYF.

In regard to this clonotype: At one of its ends the junction is not consistent with the germline gene, which may arise from a read error. The CDR3 nucleotides are TGTGCTAGCAGCATTGGGGTTACTAGCGGGAAAGAGACCCAGTACTTC. It specifies CASSIGVTSGKETQYF. The chain employs TRBV7-7 and TRBJ2-5; 10 bases map to TRBD2. CDR3 length: 16 residues. Germline V gives CDR1 SSHAT, CDR2 FNYEAQ (reference sequence).

V and J are TRBV6-1 and TRBJ1-5; D ambiguous. This CDR3 comprises 12 residues. V was cut by 6 bases and J by 5 bases, with 8 bases left in between. Germline loops: CDR1 MNHNS, CDR2 SASEGT. The CDR3 DNA reads TGTGCCAGCAGAATGGGCGATCAGCCCCAGCATTTT. Translating gives CASRMGDQPQHF.

V and J are TRBV6-1 and TRBJ2-5; 12 bases map to TRBD2. The germline gives CDR1 MNHNS, CDR2 SASEGT. V shed 6 bases and J 1 base; nucleotides not matched to a gene: 12. The CDR3 totals 18 residues. The CDR3 is CASRSGTSGPEFQETQYF. In nucleotides, the CDR3 is TGTGCCAGCAGATCCGGGACTAGCGGGCCAGAATTCCAAGAGACCCAGTACTTC.

The sample holds many counts of this clonotype. V and J are TRBV11-2 and TRBJ2-7; D remains ambiguous. CDR1 is SGHAT, CDR2 FQNNGV, per germline. The length of the CDR3 is 14 residues. V dropped 1 base and J dropped 2 bases, with 9 bases sitting between them. The CDR3 loop is CASSLASTPYEQYF. The CDR3 DNA reads as TGTGCCAGCAGCTTAGCATCAACGCCCTACGAGCAGTACTTC.

A few counts support this clonotype. V gene TRBV7-2 combines with J gene TRBJ2-3; possible D gene TRBD2, 7 bases. The CDR3 is 16 amino acids. Germline CDR1 SGHTA, CDR2 FQGNSA. The V end was cut by 5 bases, the J end by 2 bases, with 17 bases between. This chain's CDR3 is CASSKGGALPTDTQYF. For the CDR3, the DNA is TGTGCCAGCAGCAAGGGGGGGGCGCTCCCCACAGATACGCAGTATTTT. The full variable domain, its missing parts supplied by reference TRBV7-2 and TRBJ2-3, is GAGVSQSPSNKVTEKGKDVELRCDPISGHTALYWYRQSLGQGLEFLIYFQGNSAPDKSGLPSDRFSAERTGGSVSTLTIQRTQQEDSAVYLCASSKGGALPTDTQYFGPGTRLTVL.

This clonotype was counted only a few times. The CDR3 bases are TGTGCCAGCAGTTTTCCTGTGACCCACATGAACACTGAAGCTTTCTTT. Its translation is CASSFPVTHMNTEAFF. V gene TRBV28 combines with J gene TRBJ1-1; D is unclear. The CDR3 has 16 residues. Looked up from germline, CDR1 is MDHEN and CDR2 is SYDVKM. The V end was cut by 3 bases, the J end by 0 bases, with 14 bases between.